This TCR beta chain was documented in a study of early T cells in non-severe SARS-CoV-2 infection. TCRdb passed the 5' RACE reads through MiXCR, listing each CDR3 protein once. Of tens of thousands of distinct CDR3 sequences in the sample, 5.5% to 7.5% were seen once. This clonotype appeared many times. The CDR3 runs 13 residues. CDR1 MDHEN and CDR2 SYDVKM come from the germline V gene. With 7 bases removed from V and 2 bases from J, the gap between germline ends came to 10 bases. The gene calls are TRBV28 and TRBJ2-3; no clear D. The receptor was isolated from an adult who was a healthcare worker with PCR-confirmed SARS-CoV-2 infection or an uninfected control (not recorded which). Here the sequenced sample was whole blood, taken at baseline. The CDR3 protein is CASTPRNTDTQYF. DNA of the CDR3: TGTGCCAGCACCCCCCGGAACACAGATACGCAGTATTTT.